Listed below are T cell receptor beta chains from one sample, sequenced in a study of CD8+ T cells in alopecia areata. This table comes from immunoSEQ multiplex PCR, and its TCRdb copy is limited to in-frame clones, with some not included. The repertoire holds under 70,000 clones, with around 96% as singletons. The sequenced sample was CD8+ T cells sorted from blood, obtained at week 0. The receptor source for this set is a human donor with alopecia areata. CDR3s include the opening cysteine and the closing phenylalanine or tryptophan. Fields, in order: D gene, V gene, clone size, J gene, CDR3 DNA, CDR3 protein. D genes are given only for firm matches. Not all rows give a size; the values are once, few, many and, for expanded clones, a class.

D: .
V: TRBV7-9
size: .
J: TRBJ1-3
DNA: TGTGCCAGCAGTTCTACTAGACACGCTGGAAACACCATATATTTT
CDR3: CASSSTRHAGNTIYF

D: .
V: TRBV6-1
size: .
J: TRBJ1-6
DNA: TGTGCCAGCAGTGAAGAGGGGTTATCTAATTCACCCCTCCACTTT
CDR3: CASSEEGLSNSPLHF

D: TRBD1
V: TRBV4-1
size: .
J: TRBJ2-1
DNA: TGCGCCAGCAGCCTTGGGACAGTCCCCAATGAGCAGTTCTTC
CDR3: CASSLGTVPNEQFF

D: .
V: TRBV7-9
size: .
J: TRBJ2-5
DNA: TGTGCCAGCAGTCCCGGGAGACAAGAGACCCAGTACTTC
CDR3: CASSPGRQETQYF

D: .
V: TRBV29-1
size: .
J: TRBJ2-7
DNA: TGCAGCGTTGGAGCAGCCTTCTCCTACGAGCAGTACTTC
CDR3: CSVGAAFSYEQYF

D: TRBD2
V: TRBV7-9
size: .
J: TRBJ2-7
DNA: TGTGCCAGCAGCATGCGGGGGTACGAGCAGTACTTC
CDR3: CASSMRGYEQYF

D: .
V: TRBV4-2
size: .
J: TRBJ1-5
DNA: TGTGCCAGCAGCTCGCGTCCAGGGAGAGATCAGCCCCAGCATTTT
CDR3: CASSSRPGRDQPQHF

D: TRBD1
V: TRBV19
size: .
J: TRBJ2-7
DNA: TGTGCCAGTAGTCCTGGGACAGGAGGCTACGAGCAGTACTTC
CDR3: CASSPGTGGYEQYF

D: TRBD1
V: TRBV4-1
size: .
J: TRBJ2-7
DNA: TGCGCCAGCAGCCAAGAGGGACAGGGGGCGGGGAGCTCCTACGAGCAGTACTTC
CDR3: CASSQEGQGAGSSYEQYF

D: TRBD1
V: TRBV29-1
size: .
J: TRBJ1-2
DNA: TGCAGCGTCTTCACAGGGGATTTGGGCTACACCTTC
CDR3: CSVFTGDLGYTF

D: .
V: TRBV30
size: .
J: TRBJ1-5
DNA: TGTGCCTGGAGTGGGGGCAATCAGCCCCAGCATTTT
CDR3: CAWSGGNQPQHF

D: .
V: TRBV7-9
size: .
J: TRBJ1-2
DNA: TGTGCCAGCAGCTTAGCCGGGGCGGATGGCTACACCTTC
CDR3: CASSLAGADGYTF

D: TRBD2
V: TRBV4-3
size: once
J: TRBJ2-3
DNA: TGCGCCAGCAGCCAAATAGGGTCCGGGAAGCGGGGGAACACAGATACGCAGTATTTT
CDR3: CASSQIGSGKRGNTDTQYF

D: .
V: TRBV18
size: .
J: TRBJ2-2
DNA: TGTGCCAGCTCACCCTACCCCATCCCGGGACGCAACACCGGGGAGCTGTTTTTT
CDR3: CASSPYPIPGRNTGELFF

D: .
V: TRBV7-9
size: once
J: TRBJ2-7
DNA: TGTGCCAGCAGCCCAGGCTGGGACGGAAGTTTCTACGAGCAGTACTTC
CDR3: CASSPGWDGSFYEQYF

D: .
V: TRBV7-9
size: .
J: TRBJ2-3
DNA: TGTGCCATCCTTATGAGGGAGGAGGCAGATACGCAGTATTTT
CDR3: CAILMREEADTQYF

D: TRBD2
V: TRBV7-2
size: .
J: TRBJ2-3
DNA: TGTGCCAGCAGCCAAGGACTAGTGAGCACAGATACGCAGTATTTT
CDR3: CASSQGLVSTDTQYF

D: .
V: TRBV4-2
size: .
J: TRBJ1-1
DNA: TGTGCCAGCAGCCCCGATTTAGATGACACTGAAGCTTTCTTT
CDR3: CASSPDLDDTEAFF

D: TRBD2
V: TRBV4-3
size: .
J: TRBJ2-2
DNA: TGCGCCAGCAGCCAAGATTTCCGGGGGGGCGCCGGGGAGCTGTTTTTT
CDR3: CASSQDFRGGAGELFF

D: .
V: TRBV6-5
size: .
J: TRBJ1-4
DNA: TGTGCCAGCAGTTACTCGGCAGGGTCGGAAAAACTGTTTTTT
CDR3: CASSYSAGSEKLFF

D: .
V: TRBV27
size: .
J: TRBJ1-1
DNA: TGTGCCAGCAGGGACCCCGGGAACACTGAAGCTTTCTTT
CDR3: CASRDPGNTEAFF

D: TRBD1
V: TRBV2
size: .
J: TRBJ2-7
DNA: TGTGCCAGCAGTGAATTGGTGGACAGGGGGCTCGACGAGCAGTACTTC
CDR3: CASSELVDRGLDEQYF

D: TRBD1
V: TRBV4-1
size: .
J: TRBJ1-5
DNA: TGCGCCAGCAGCCAAGTGACAGGGGGAGGAAATCAGCCCCAGCATTTT
CDR3: CASSQVTGGGNQPQHF

D: TRBD1
V: TRBV19
size: .
J: TRBJ2-3
DNA: TGTGCCAGTAGTATAACCGGGACAGGGGGATATACGCAGTATTTT
CDR3: CASSITGTGGYTQYF

D: TRBD2
V: TRBV5-1
size: .
J: TRBJ2-1
DNA: TGCGCCAGCAGCCCAGGACTAGCGGGGGCCAGCTCCTACAATGAGCAGTTCTTC
CDR3: CASSPGLAGASSYNEQFF

D: .
V: TRBV7-9
size: .
J: TRBJ2-7
DNA: TGTGCCAGCAGCTTGGGGGTTGGTGAGCAGTACTTC
CDR3: CASSLGVGEQYF

D: TRBD2
V: TRBV29-1
size: once
J: TRBJ2-7
DNA: TGCAGCGTTGTCGGACTAGCGGAAGAGCAGTACTTC
CDR3: CSVVGLAEEQYF

D: TRBD2
V: TRBV27
size: .
J: TRBJ2-3
DNA: TGTGCCAGCTCCCTGGGGACTAGCGAGACCACAGATACGCAGTATTTT
CDR3: CASSLGTSETTDTQYF

D: .
V: TRBV7-9
size: .
J: TRBJ1-1
DNA: TGTGCCAGCAGCCGTGATTATGGGGGTTGGATAAGCACTGAAGCTTTCTTT
CDR3: CASSRDYGGWISTEAFF

D: .
V: TRBV2
size: .
J: TRBJ2-7
DNA: TGTGCCAGCAGTGAAAATAGGGACAACTTCTACGAGCAGTACTTC
CDR3: CASSENRDNFYEQYF

D: .
V: TRBV27
size: .
J: TRBJ2-5
DNA: TGTGCCAGCAGTCTCGACCCATCAGGGGAGACCCAGTACTTC
CDR3: CASSLDPSGETQYF

D: TRBD2
V: TRBV15
size: .
J: TRBJ2-5
DNA: TGTGCCACCAGCAGCGATCGAGCGGGGGGTCGAGAGCAGTACTTC
CDR3: CATSSDRAGGREQYF

D: TRBD1
V: TRBV4-2
size: .
J: TRBJ2-5
DNA: TGTGCCAGCAGCCAGCTGGACGGGACAGGAGAAGAGACCCAGTACTTC
CDR3: CASSQLDGTGEETQYF

D: .
V: TRBV6-1
size: .
J: TRBJ2-2
DNA: TGTGCCAGCAGTGGCCTACTCACCGGGGAGCTGTTTTTT
CDR3: CASSGLLTGELFF

D: TRBD1
V: TRBV4-3
size: .
J: TRBJ2-7
DNA: TGCGCCGCGTCGCCGGACAGGGGACACTACGAGCAGTACTTC
CDR3: CAASPDRGHYEQYF

D: TRBD1
V: TRBV19
size: .
J: TRBJ2-6
DNA: TGTGCCAGTAGTGTCGGACAGGGGTTTTCTTCGGGGGCCAACGTCCTGACTTTC
CDR3: CASSVGQGFSSGANVLTF

D: .
V: TRBV19
size: .
J: TRBJ2-1
DNA: TGTGCCAGTAGTATTGGAGGGTTGAATGAGCAGTTCTTC
CDR3: CASSIGGLNEQFF

D: .
V: TRBV2
size: few
J: TRBJ1-1
DNA: TGTGCCAGCAGTGAAGGGTACGACAAAGCTTTCTTT
CDR3: CASSEGYDKAFF

D: .
V: TRBV7-9
size: .
J: TRBJ1-1
DNA: TGTGCCAGCAGCGGGGGGACGGAGATGAACACTGAAGCTTTCTTT
CDR3: CASSGGTEMNTEAFF

D: .
V: TRBV7-9
size: .
J: TRBJ1-1
DNA: TGTGCCAGCAGCTTAGGTCAGGCTGAAGCTTTCTTT
CDR3: CASSLGQAEAFF

D: TRBD1
V: TRBV4-3
size: .
J: TRBJ2-5
DNA: TGCGCCAGCAGCCCGGGGACAGGGGGCGGGGAGACCCAGTACTTC
CDR3: CASSPGTGGGETQYF

D: .
V: TRBV6-1
size: once
J: TRBJ1-5
DNA: TGTGCCAGCAGTGAACGTTATGGTTCCGACGGAAATCAGCCCCAGCATTTT
CDR3: CASSERYGSDGNQPQHF

D: TRBD1
V: TRBV7-9
size: .
J: TRBJ2-1
DNA: TGTGCCAGCAGCTTAGGGACAGGGGACAATGAGCAGTTCTTC
CDR3: CASSLGTGDNEQFF